Below, one T cell receptor (beta chain) is given with its context. The protocol was immunoSEQ multiplex PCR, while the TCRdb copy is restricted to in-frame clones and leaves out a portion. The sample has approximately 2.3 million clones; 85% to 95% are singletons. With 3 bases removed from V and 2 bases from J, the gap between germline ends came to 7 bases. Germline V gives CDR1 LNHDA, CDR2 SQIVND (reference sequence). This CDR3 spans 13 amino acids. The entry originates in a study of shared clonotypes between healthy human individuals. Sequences were obtained from naive CD4+ T cells from PBMCs. Noted subset: CD45RA+ positively selected. This receptor was taken from a man between 18 and 29 years old in good health. Some clones in this sample may be carry-over from other donors' samples. The V and J genes are TRBV19 and TRBJ1-2, with unresolved D. The CDR3 bases are TGTGCCAGTAGTATTGCCCACAACTATGGCTACACCTTC. It encodes CASSIAHNYGYTF.